The 2 T cell receptor beta chains listed next were all sequenced from one sample in a study of T cell responses to AZD1222 COVID-19 vaccine (dated by TCRdb to about 2021). The library came from the immunoSEQ multiplex PCR assay. TCRdb carries this immuneACCESS record with in-frame sequences only. Its versions omit some clonotypes, under half of them owing to an unresolved V gene in the studies checked, with the rest unexplained. Counted in this sample were more than 80,000 clones; 88% of them appeared once. The top ten clonotypes cover less than 6% of the sample. What this sample's time point label stands for: baseline before first vaccination. Here the sequenced sample was peripheral blood, taken on day 0 of AZD1222 vaccination. These receptors came from an adult in good health.

The chain recombines TRBV19 with TRBJ1-2; unclear D gene. In germline, CDR1 is LNHDA, CDR2 SQIVND (reference sequence). The CDR3 has 16 residues. V lost 1 base, J lost 4 bases, and 16 bases lay in between. CDR3 amino acids: CASSIVGTASTYGYTF. The CDR3 DNA reads TGTGCCAGTAGTATAGTTGGAACAGCCTCCACCTATGGCTACACCTTC.

The chain combines TRBV6-5 with TRBJ2-7, with D maybe TRBD1 (5 bases). This CDR3 is built from 13 residues. V lost 0 bases, J lost 6 bases, and 9 bases lay in between. CDR1 is MNHEY, CDR2 SVGAGI, per germline. The CDR3, as DNA: TGTGCCAGCAGTTACTCAGGGGCCGGCGAGCAGTACTTC. This sequence encodes CASSYSGAGEQYF.